These 6 T cell receptor beta chains came from one sample sequenced in a study of shared clonotypes between healthy human individuals. TCRdb keeps only in-frame clones here, not all; method: immunoSEQ multiplex PCR. This sample has about 380,000 clones, with 90% to 97% found just once. Sequences were obtained from memory CD8+ T cells sorted from blood. Subset of the sample: CD45RO+ cells pooled with CCR7-negative TemRA cells. Every receptor here comes from a man aged 30 to 45 in good health.

This sequence joins TRBV2 and TRBJ1-4; TRBD1 agrees at 10 bases. The CDR3 spans 14 residues. The germline CDR1 and CDR2 sequences are SNHLY and FYNNEI. J lost 8 bases, V lost 4 bases, and 4 bases had no gene match. The CDR3 bases are TGTGCCAGCAGTGGGGGGACAGGGGCCGAAAAACTGTTTTTT. Translation: CASSGGTGAEKLFF.

This chain links TRBV4-1 with TRBJ2-3; TRBD2 aligns across 9 bases. CDR3 length: 17 amino acids. Trimming removed 2 bases from V and 5 bases from J; junction bases left unmatched: 11. Germline values: CDR1 MGHRA, CDR2 YSYEKL. The CDR3 DNA is TGCGCCAGCAGCCAACGGTTTGCGGGAGGGCGGGGAGATACGCAGTATTTT. It translates to CASSQRFAGGRGDTQYF.

J is TRBJ2-3 and V is TRBV30; 8 positions match TRBD1. This CDR3 is built from 15 residues. Germline V lookup: CDR1 GTSNPN, CDR2 SVGIG (reference sequence). V gave up 0 bases and J gave up 2 bases; unmatched junction bases: 4. CDR3 sequence: CAWSVKGQDTDTQYF. The CDR3 DNA is TGTGCCTGGAGTGTTAAGGGACAGGACACAGATACGCAGTATTTT.

This clone has only one observation. The chain joins TRBV21-1 to TRBJ1-4; TRBD1, as called in the table, went unchecked against the DNA. TRBV21-1 is classified as a pseudogene. CDR3 length equals 14 residues. The chain's CDR3 is CASSKGQGFEKLFF. The CDR3 region has the DNA TGTGCCAGCAGCAAAGGACAGGGTTTTGAAAAACTGTTTTTT.

The chain has TRBV5-5 and TRBJ2-3; possibly TRBD1 for D (5 bases). Between the trimmed V and J ends, which lost 4 bases and 2 bases, there was a span of 8 bases. The CDR3 has 13 residues. CDR1 and CDR2 (germline): SGHKS, YYEKEE (reference sequence). The CDR3 sequence: CASSPGYTDTQYF. CDR3 sequence (DNA): TGTGCCAGCAGCCCAGGGTACACAGATACGCAGTATTTT.

The chain combines TRBV5-1 with TRBJ1-3; D uncertain. This CDR3 spans 14 amino acids. Trimming took 2 bases from V and 0 from J, leaving 6 bases between them. The germline V gene encodes CDR1 SGHRS and CDR2 YFSETQ. The CDR3 sequence is CASSLALSGNTIYF. The CDR3 DNA sequence: TGCGCCAGCAGCTTAGCCCTCTCTGGAAACACCATATATTTT.